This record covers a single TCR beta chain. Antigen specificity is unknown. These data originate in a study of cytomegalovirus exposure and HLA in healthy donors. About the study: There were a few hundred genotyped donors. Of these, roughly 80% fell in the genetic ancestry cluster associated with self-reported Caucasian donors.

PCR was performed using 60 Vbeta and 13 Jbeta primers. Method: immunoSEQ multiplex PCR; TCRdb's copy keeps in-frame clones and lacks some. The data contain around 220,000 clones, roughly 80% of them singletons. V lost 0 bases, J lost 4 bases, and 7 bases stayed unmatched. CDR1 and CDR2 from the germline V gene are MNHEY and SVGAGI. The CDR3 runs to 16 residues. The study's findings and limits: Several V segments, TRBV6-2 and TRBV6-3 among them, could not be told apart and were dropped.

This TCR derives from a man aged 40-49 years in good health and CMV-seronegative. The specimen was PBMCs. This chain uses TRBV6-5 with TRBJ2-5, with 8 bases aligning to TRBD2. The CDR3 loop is CASSYSPGGGRETQYF. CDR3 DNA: TGTGCCAGCAGTTACTCACCCGGGGGGGGGAGAGAGACCCAGTACTTC.